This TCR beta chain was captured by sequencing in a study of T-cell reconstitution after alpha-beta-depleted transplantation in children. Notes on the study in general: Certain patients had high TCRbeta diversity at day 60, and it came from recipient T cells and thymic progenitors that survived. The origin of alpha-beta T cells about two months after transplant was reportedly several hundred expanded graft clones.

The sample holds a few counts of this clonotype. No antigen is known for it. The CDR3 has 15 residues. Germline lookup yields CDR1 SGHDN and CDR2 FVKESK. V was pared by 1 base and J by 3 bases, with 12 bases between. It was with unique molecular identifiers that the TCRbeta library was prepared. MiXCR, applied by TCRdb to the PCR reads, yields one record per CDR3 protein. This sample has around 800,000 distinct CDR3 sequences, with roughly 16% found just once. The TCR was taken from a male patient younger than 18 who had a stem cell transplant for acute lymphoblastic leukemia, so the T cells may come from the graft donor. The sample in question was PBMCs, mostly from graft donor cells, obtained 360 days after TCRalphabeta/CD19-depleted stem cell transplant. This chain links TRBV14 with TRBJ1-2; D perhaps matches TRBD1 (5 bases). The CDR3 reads CASSQAPRADYGYTF. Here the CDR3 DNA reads TGTGCCAGCAGCCAAGCCCCCAGGGCGGACTATGGCTACACCTTC.